A selection of T cell receptor beta chains follows, all from one sample in a study of graft-versus-host responses after intestinal transplantation. These receptors are not linked to any known antigen. The assay was immunoSEQ multiplex PCR, and TCRdb's table has in-frame clones only and misses some. The repertoire includes tens of thousands of clones, 75% to 95% of them detected once, and about 0.1% sits in the top ten. Source: unstimulated CD4+ T cells sorted from spleen or lymph node cells, taken before intestinal transplant. All receptors derive from a human donor who received an intestinal transplant. CDR3s include the opening cysteine and the closing phenylalanine or tryptophan. D genes are given only for firm matches. Rows give clone size only sometimes, using once, few, many, or a class for an expanded clone.

clone_size,v_call,d_call,j_call,cdr3_nt,cdr3_aa
NA,TRBV5-1,NA,TRBJ2-7,TGCGCCAGCAGCTTGGGAGGAGACTACGAGCAGTACTTC,CASSLGGDYEQYF
NA,TRBV9,NA,TRBJ2-7,TGTGCCAGCAGCGTAGGGATTGATTCAGGGGAGCAGTACTTC,CASSVGIDSGEQYF
NA,TRBV4-3,NA,TRBJ2-3,TGCGCCAGCAGCCAAGAGCCAGGGGTATCAGATACGCAGTATTTT,CASSQEPGVSDTQYF
NA,TRBV5-1,NA,TRBJ1-1,TGCGCCAGCAGCACCCGGTCGGACATTGAAGCTTTCTTT,CASSTRSDIEAFF
NA,TRBV7-6,TRBD2,TRBJ2-5,TGTGCCAGCAGCTTAGTGACTAGCCCTTGGGAGACCCAGTACTTC,CASSLVTSPWETQYF
once,TRBV18,NA,TRBJ2-2,TGTGCCAGCTCACCAATCGAGGGCACCGGGGAGCTGTTTTTT,CASSPIEGTGELFF
few,TRBV2,NA,TRBJ1-3,TGTGCCAGCAGTGAAGACCGACAGGTTGGAGGAAACACCATATATTTT,CASSEDRQVGGNTIYF
NA,TRBV10-1,NA,TRBJ2-1,TGCGCCAGCAGTGAGAACGCGGACAATGAGCAGTTCTTC,CASSENADNEQFF
NA,TRBV6-5,TRBD1,TRBJ1-4,TGTGCCAGCAGTTTCGGGACAGGGGGAGAAAAACTGTTTTTT,CASSFGTGGEKLFF
few,TRBV4-3,TRBD1,TRBJ2-3,TGCGCCAGCAGCCAAGATGGGGCAGGGGGACCAGATACGCAGTATTTT,CASSQDGAGGPDTQYF
NA,TRBV7-9,NA,TRBJ1-4,TGTGCCAGCAGCTTAGCGAAGGGGGTAACTAATGAAAAACTGTTTTTT,CASSLAKGVTNEKLFF
NA,TRBV5-1,NA,TRBJ1-2,TGCGCCAGCAGCTTGGCGACCGACAGAGGATATGGCTACACCTTC,CASSLATDRGYGYTF
NA,TRBV7-2,TRBD2,TRBJ2-3,TGTGCCAGCAGCTTAGTCGGGGGGGCCCCAGATACGCAGTATTTT,CASSLVGGAPDTQYF
NA,TRBV27,NA,TRBJ1-6,TGTGCCAGCAGCTCCGGGTGGGAGGATTCACCCCTCCACTTT,CASSSGWEDSPLHF
NA,TRBV18,NA,TRBJ1-5,TGTGCCAGCTCCCGACAGGATCAGCCCCAGCATTTT,CASSRQDQPQHF
NA,TRBV5-6,NA,TRBJ1-3,TGTGCCAGCAGCTTGGTAGGGCAGGGTTTCTCTGGAAACACCATATATTTT,CASSLVGQGFSGNTIYF
NA,TRBV6-4,TRBD2,TRBJ2-1,TGTGCCAGCAGTGCGACTAGCGGGGTCTACAATGAGCAGTTCTTC,CASSATSGVYNEQFF
few,TRBV10-1,NA,TRBJ2-7,TGCGCCAGCAGTGAGGGCGGGAATAGCTACGAGCAGTACTTC,CASSEGGNSYEQYF
NA,TRBV18,TRBD1,TRBJ2-7,TGTGCCAGCTCACCACTTCAGGGGGCGTTCGAGCAGTACTTC,CASSPLQGAFEQYF
once,TRBV4-3,NA,TRBJ1-1,TGCGCCAGCAGCCAAGTCTCGGGTGAAGCTTTCTTT,CASSQVSGEAFF
NA,TRBV6-5,NA,TRBJ2-7,TGTGCCAGCAGTTACCTCCGGGACTCCCTATACGAGCAGTACTTC,CASSYLRDSLYEQYF
NA,TRBV4-3,TRBD1,TRBJ2-7,TGCGCCAGCAGCCGACCGGGACAGGGAGTCTACGAGCAGTACTTC,CASSRPGQGVYEQYF
NA,TRBV7-9,TRBD1,TRBJ1-4,TGTGCCAGCAGCGAGGGACAGACTAATGAAAAACTGTTTTTT,CASSEGQTNEKLFF
NA,TRBV5-1,NA,TRBJ2-7,TGCGCCAGCAGCTTGGCGTCAGGGCCCTACGAGCAGTACTTC,CASSLASGPYEQYF
NA,TRBV7-9,NA,TRBJ1-1,TGTGCCAGCAGCCGAACAGGTGGGGACACTGAAGCTTTCTTT,CASSRTGGDTEAFF
NA,TRBV14,NA,TRBJ2-1,TGTGCCAGCACTCAGGGCAATGAGCAGTTCTTC,CASTQGNEQFF
once,TRBV19,TRBD1,TRBJ1-1,TGTGCCAGTAGGGGGACAGGGGCCGCTTTCTTT,CASRGTGAAFF
NA,TRBV5-1,TRBD2,TRBJ2-3,TGCGCCAGCAGCTACTCCGGGACTAGCGGGGGGGCGGGCACAGATACGCAGTATTTT,CASSYSGTSGGAGTDTQYF
NA,TRBV28,NA,TRBJ2-5,TGTGCCAGCAGTTTAGGAGGGAAGGGAGTCGTAAGGGAGACCCAGTACTTC,CASSLGGKGVVRETQYF
NA,TRBV4-3,TRBD2,TRBJ2-1,TGCGCCAGCAGCCAACTACTAGCGGGGGGGCTGGTCTTC,CASSQLLAGGLVF
NA,TRBV6-1,NA,TRBJ1-6,TGTGCCAGCAGTGCGGGTAGAGTAGGATTTTCCCTCCACTTT,CASSAGRVGFSLHF
NA,TRBV7-2,TRBD2,TRBJ2-3,TGTGCCAGCAGTCAAAGGTCTAGCGGGGGAGGCACAGATACGCAGTATTTT,CASSQRSSGGGTDTQYF
NA,TRBV7-2,TRBD1,TRBJ2-7,TGTGCCAGCAGTTTCGACAGGGGGCGGAACGAGCAGTACTTC,CASSFDRGRNEQYF
NA,TRBV4-3,TRBD2,TRBJ2-3,TGCGCCAGCAGCCAAGCACAAACCGCGGGGGGCTGGGGAGATACGCAGTATTTT,CASSQAQTAGGWGDTQYF
NA,TRBV6-1,NA,TRBJ2-7,TGTGCCAGCAGTCCTACGCTAGTGACCTACGAGCAGTACTTC,CASSPTLVTYEQYF
NA,TRBV11-2,TRBD2,TRBJ2-3,TGTGCCAGCAGCTTAGGGTCAAATCCTAGCGGGGGCACAGATACGCAGTATTTT,CASSLGSNPSGGTDTQYF
NA,TRBV6-1,NA,TRBJ2-6,TGTGCCAGCAGTCTGTCGTCTGGGGCCAACGTCCTGACTTTC,CASSLSSGANVLTF